This TCR beta chain was retrieved from a study of OX40 agonist ivuxolimab in advanced cancers. At the level of the study: Every 2 weeks, ivuxolimab was infused into the patients intravenously at between 0.01 and 10 mg/kg. Study results and caveats: Clonal expansion in partial responders at 0.1-3.0 mg/kg ranked among the lowest.

A remark on this clone: As yet, its antigen is unknown.

The germline V gene has CDR1 SGDLS and CDR2 YYNGEE. J gave up 3 bases and V 0 bases, and 4 bases lay outside the gene matches. The CDR3 is 16 residues long. The repertoire was sequenced with immunoSEQ multiplex PCR; TCRdb's copy has only in-frame clones and lacks some. The sample consists of about 43,000 clones, roughly 93% of them appearing once. This receptor was obtained from an adult with an advanced solid tumor such as melanoma, head and neck, liver or kidney cancer. The sequencing here drew on CD4+ or CD8+ T cells sorted from blood, taken in a trial of the OX40 agonist ivuxolimab. The chain recombines TRBV9 with TRBJ2-3; 10 positions agree with TRBD1. CDR3 region: CASSVEGQGSTDTQYF. In nucleotides, the CDR3 is TGTGCCAGCAGCGTAGAGGGACAGGGGTCTACAGATACGCAGTATTTT. The full variable domain, its missing parts supplied by reference TRBV9 and TRBJ2-3, is DSGVTQTPKHLITATGQRVTLRCSPRSGDLSVYWYQQSLDQGLQFLIQYYNGEERAKGNILERFSAQQFPDLHSELNLSSLELGDSALYFCASSVEGQGSTDTQYFGPGTRLTVL.